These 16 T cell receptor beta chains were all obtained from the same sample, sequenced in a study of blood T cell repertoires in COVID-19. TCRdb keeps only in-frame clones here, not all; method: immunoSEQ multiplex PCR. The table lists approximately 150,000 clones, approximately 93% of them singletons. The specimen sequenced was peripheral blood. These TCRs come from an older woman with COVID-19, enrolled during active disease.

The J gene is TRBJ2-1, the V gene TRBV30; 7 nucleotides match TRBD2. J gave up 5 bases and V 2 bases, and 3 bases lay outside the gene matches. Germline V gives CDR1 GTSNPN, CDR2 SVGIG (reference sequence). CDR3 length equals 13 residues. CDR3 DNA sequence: TGTGCCTGGAGTCGCGGGAGTAACAATGAGCAGTTCTTC. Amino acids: CAWSRGSNNEQFF.

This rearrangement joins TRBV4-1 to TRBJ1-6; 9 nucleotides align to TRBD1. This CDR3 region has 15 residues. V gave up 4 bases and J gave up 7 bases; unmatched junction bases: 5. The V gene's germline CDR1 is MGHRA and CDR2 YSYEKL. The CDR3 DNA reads TGCGCCAGCAGCCGGACCGGGACAGGGAATTCACCCCTCCACTTT. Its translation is CASSRTGTGNSPLHF.

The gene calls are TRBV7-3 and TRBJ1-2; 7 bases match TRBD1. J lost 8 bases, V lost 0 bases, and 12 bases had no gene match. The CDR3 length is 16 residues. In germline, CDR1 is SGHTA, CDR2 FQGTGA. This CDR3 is CASSLTAGGKGLGYTF. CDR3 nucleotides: TGTGCCAGCAGCTTAACGGCAGGGGGAAAGGGGTTAGGCTACACCTTC.

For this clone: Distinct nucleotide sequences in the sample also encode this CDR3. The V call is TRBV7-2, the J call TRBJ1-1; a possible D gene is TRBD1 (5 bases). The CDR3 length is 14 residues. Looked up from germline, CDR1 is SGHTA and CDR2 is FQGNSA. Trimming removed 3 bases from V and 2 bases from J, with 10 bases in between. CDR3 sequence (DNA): TGTGCCAGCAGCTTGGGGCCGCGAAACACTGAAGCTTTCTTT. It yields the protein CASSLGPRNTEAFF. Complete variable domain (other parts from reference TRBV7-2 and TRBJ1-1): GAGVSQSPSNKVTEKGKDVELRCDPISGHTALYWYRQSLGQGLEFLIYFQGNSAPDKSGLPSDRFSAERTGGSVSTLTIQRTQQEDSAVYLCASSLGPRNTEAFFGQGTRLTVV.

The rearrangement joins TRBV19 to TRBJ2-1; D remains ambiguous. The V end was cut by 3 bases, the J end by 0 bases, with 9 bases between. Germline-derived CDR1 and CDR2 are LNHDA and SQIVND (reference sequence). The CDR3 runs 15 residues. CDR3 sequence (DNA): TGTGCCAGTAGTATCGAGATTAGCTCCTACAATGAGCAGTTCTTC. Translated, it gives CASSIEISSYNEQFF.

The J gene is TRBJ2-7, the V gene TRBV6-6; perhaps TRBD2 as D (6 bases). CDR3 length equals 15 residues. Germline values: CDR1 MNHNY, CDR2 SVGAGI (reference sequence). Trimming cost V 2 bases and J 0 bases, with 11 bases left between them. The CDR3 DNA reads TGTGCCAGCAGTTACCGGCGGGACTCCTCCTACGAGCAGTACTTC. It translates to CASSYRRDSSYEQYF.

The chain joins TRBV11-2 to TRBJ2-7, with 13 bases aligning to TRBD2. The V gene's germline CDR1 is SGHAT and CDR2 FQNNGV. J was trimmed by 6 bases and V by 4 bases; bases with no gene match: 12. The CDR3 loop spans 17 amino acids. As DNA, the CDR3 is TGTGCCAGCAGCTACGCGACTAGCGGGGGGCCCGTACCCGAGCAGTACTTC. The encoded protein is CASSYATSGGPVPEQYF.

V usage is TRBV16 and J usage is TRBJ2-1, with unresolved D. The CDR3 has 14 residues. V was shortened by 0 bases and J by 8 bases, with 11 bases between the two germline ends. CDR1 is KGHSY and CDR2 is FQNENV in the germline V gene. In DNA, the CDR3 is TGTGCCAGCAGCCAATCCACAGTGGTCCATGAGCAGTTCTTC. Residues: CASSQSTVVHEQFF.

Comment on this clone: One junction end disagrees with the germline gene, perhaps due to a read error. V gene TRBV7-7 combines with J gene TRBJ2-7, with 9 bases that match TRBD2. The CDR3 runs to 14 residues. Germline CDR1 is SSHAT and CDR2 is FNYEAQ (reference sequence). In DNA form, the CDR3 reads TGTGCTAGCAGCGCCCCTAGCGGGGTCAACGAGCAGTACTTC. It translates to CASSAPSGVNEQYF.

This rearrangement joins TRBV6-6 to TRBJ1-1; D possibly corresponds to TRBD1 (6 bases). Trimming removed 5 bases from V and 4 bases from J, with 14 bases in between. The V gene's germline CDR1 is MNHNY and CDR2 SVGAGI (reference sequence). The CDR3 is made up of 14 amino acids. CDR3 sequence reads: CASSRQGHSTEAFF. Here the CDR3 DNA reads TGTGCCAGCAGTAGGCAGGGACACAGCACTGAAGCTTTCTTT.

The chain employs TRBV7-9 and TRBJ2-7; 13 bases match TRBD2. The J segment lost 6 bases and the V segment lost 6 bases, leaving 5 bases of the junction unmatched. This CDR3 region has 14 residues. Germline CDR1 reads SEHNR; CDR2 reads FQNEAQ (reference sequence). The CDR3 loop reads CASRMTSGGSEQYF. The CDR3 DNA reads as TGTGCCAGCAGGATGACTAGCGGGGGGTCCGAGCAGTACTTC. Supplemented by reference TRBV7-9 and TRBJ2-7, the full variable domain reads DTGVSQNPRHKITKRGQNVTFRCDPISEHNRLYWYRQTLGQGPEFLTYFQNEAQLEKSRLLSDRFSAERPKGSFSTLEIQRTEQGDSAMYLCASRMTSGGSEQYFGPGTRLTVT.

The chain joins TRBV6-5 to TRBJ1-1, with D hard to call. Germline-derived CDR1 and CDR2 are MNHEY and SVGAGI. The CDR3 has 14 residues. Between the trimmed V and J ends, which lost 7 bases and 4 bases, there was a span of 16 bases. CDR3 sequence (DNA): TGTGCCAGCAATAATCTGGTGAGGAGCACTGAAGCTTTCTTT. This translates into CASNNLVRSTEAFF.

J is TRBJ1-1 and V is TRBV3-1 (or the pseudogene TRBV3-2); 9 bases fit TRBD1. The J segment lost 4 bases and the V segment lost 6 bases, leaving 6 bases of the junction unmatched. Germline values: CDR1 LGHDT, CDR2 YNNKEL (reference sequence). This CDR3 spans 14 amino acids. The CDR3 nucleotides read TGTGCCAGCAGGCAACAGGGGGCCAGCACTGAAGCTTTCTTT. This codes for CASRQQGASTEAFF.

Written as DNA, the CDR3 is TGTGCCAGCAGCCTGGACAGGGGGAATGAAAAACTGTTTTTT. It translates to CASSLDRGNEKLFF. The chain recombines TRBV7-2 with TRBJ1-4; 10 bases align to TRBD1. Losses at the gene ends were 5 bases for V and 5 bases for J; bases not matched to a gene: 2. The germline CDR1 and CDR2 sequences are SGHTA and FQGNSA. This CDR3 has 14 residues.

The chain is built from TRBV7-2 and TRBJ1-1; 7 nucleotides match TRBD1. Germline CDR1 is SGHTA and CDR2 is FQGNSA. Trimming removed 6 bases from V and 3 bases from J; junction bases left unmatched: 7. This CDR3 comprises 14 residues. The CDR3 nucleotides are TGTGCCAGCAGTTTACAGGGGAGGGACACTGAAGCTTTCTTT. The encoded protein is CASSLQGRDTEAFF.

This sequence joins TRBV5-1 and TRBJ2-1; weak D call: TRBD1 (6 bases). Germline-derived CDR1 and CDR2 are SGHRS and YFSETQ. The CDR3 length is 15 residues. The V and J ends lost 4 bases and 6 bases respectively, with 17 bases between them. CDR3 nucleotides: TGCGCCAGCAGCCTGACAGGTTTGGAACCCAATGAGCAGTTCTTC. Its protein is CASSLTGLEPNEQFF. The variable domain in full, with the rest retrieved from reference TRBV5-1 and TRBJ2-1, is KAGVTQTPRYLIKTRGQQVTLSCSPISGHRSVSWYQQTPGQGLQFLFEYFSETQRNKGNFPGRFSGRQFSNSRSEMNVSTLELGDSALYLCASSLTGLEPNEQFFGPGTRLTVL.